This T cell receptor beta chain was captured in a study of T cell changes during pregnancy in multiple sclerosis. Repertoires were generated with immunoSEQ multiplex PCR, while TCRdb's copy carries only in-frame clones and drops some. The sample holds 45,000 to 55,000 clones, about 93% seen once. Germline values: CDR1 MNHNS, CDR2 SASEGT. The CDR3 has 18 amino acids. V was trimmed by 3 bases and J by 7 bases, leaving 22 bases between them. The clonotype originates from a female donor in good health, enrolled as a control in a pregnancy study. The specimen comprised CD4+ T cells from peripheral blood mononuclear cells, sampled after pregnancy. The chain has TRBV6-1 and TRBJ1-6; possible D gene TRBD1, 6 bases. CDR3 nucleotide sequence: TGTGCCAGCAGTGAGTTGGGAACTGGGGGCACCGTGAATTCACCCCTCCACTTT. As protein: CASSELGTGGTVNSPLHF.